One sample yielded the 17 T cell receptor beta chains listed below, sequenced in a study of blood T cells in healthy people across ages. Using a J-beta primer mix together with a sample-barcoded 5' primer, a second PCR was run for about 6 to 12 cycles. TCRdb reprocessed the 5' RACE reads with MiXCR, giving one entry per CDR3 protein. The table shows around 600,000 distinct CDR3 sequences, with 40% to 55% occurring only once. Sequenced input: blood. These receptor sequences come from a man at least 80 years old in good health.

V gene TRBV12-3 or TRBV12-4 combines with J gene TRBJ2-7, with D tentatively TRBD1 (6 bases). The CDR3 extends over 15 amino acids. The V gene lost 6 bases and the J gene lost 1 base, with 16 bases spanning the gap. CDR3 DNA sequence: TGTGCCAGCAGCCCACGAGGCAGGGGTTCCTACGAGCAGTACTTC. Amino acid sequence: CASSPRGRGSYEQYF.

For the CDR3, the DNA is TGTGCCAGCAGCCCAGAGGGGGGGGGCAATCAGCCCCAGCATTTT. It encodes CASSPEGGGNQPQHF. The rearrangement uses TRBV6-6 and TRBJ1-5; D may be TRBD1 (6 bases). Trimming cost V 6 bases and J 2 bases, with 14 bases left between them. Germline-derived CDR1 and CDR2 are MNHNY and SVGAGI (reference sequence). The CDR3 has 15 residues.

The gene calls are TRBV14 and TRBJ2-5; D is unclear. Germline V gene lookup returns CDR1 SGHDN and CDR2 FVKESK. There are 15 residues in the CDR3. The ends were cut back, 0 bases at V and 7 bases at J, with 15 bases in the middle. The CDR3 nucleotides read TGTGCCAGCAGCCAAGATCAACCCATCGCAGGGACCCAGTACTTC. It specifies CASSQDQPIAGTQYF.

This chain joins TRBV11-2 and TRBJ1-6; 9 bases line up with TRBD1. This CDR3 is built from 15 residues. Germline V gives CDR1 SGHAT, CDR2 FQNNGV. The J segment lost 7 bases and the V segment lost 6 bases, leaving 7 bases of the junction unmatched. The CDR3 region has the DNA TGTGCCAGCAGGACCGGGACAGGGCTAAATTCACCCCTCCACTTT. It encodes CASRTGTGLNSPLHF.

The table lists this clonotype with a few counts. The genes are TRBV20-1 and TRBJ1-2; D uncertain. The CDR3 runs 12 residues. V lost 0 bases, J lost 4 bases, and 6 bases lay in between. The germline gives CDR1 DFQATT, CDR2 SNEGSKA (reference sequence). The CDR3 here is CSARDLAYGYTF. In DNA form, the CDR3 reads TGCAGTGCTAGAGATTTGGCCTATGGCTACACCTTC.

This clonotype was found a few times. The V and J genes are TRBV5-1 and TRBJ2-1, with 9 bases matching TRBD2. V shed 6 bases and J 3 bases; nucleotides not matched to a gene: 4. This CDR3 has 14 residues. The germline gives CDR1 SGHRS, CDR2 YFSETQ. The CDR3 spells CASNRLADYNEQFF. Written as DNA, the CDR3 is TGCGCCAGCAACCGACTAGCGGACTACAATGAGCAGTTCTTC.

On this clonotype itself: The junction and the germline gene differ at one end; a read error may be behind it. CDR3 loop: CASSQDVGTSGYTF. The CDR3 DNA reads TGTGCCAGCAGTCAAGATGTGGGGACGTCAGGCTACACCTTC. The chain couples TRBV14 to TRBJ1-2; D possibly corresponds to TRBD1 (5 bases). The CDR3 spans 14 residues. The germline gives CDR1 SGHDN, CDR2 FVKESK.

The sample holds a few counts of this clonotype. The chain carries TRBV20-1 and TRBJ2-1; D is ambiguous. The CDR3 covers 14 residues. Trimming took 0 bases from V and 4 from J, leaving 10 bases between them. The germline V gene encodes CDR1 DFQATT and CDR2 SNEGSKA (reference sequence). CDR3 DNA: TGCAGTGCTAGAGAGGGCCGTTATTACAATGAGCAGTTCTTC. Translation: CSAREGRYYNEQFF.

V gene TRBV7-8 combines with J gene TRBJ2-7; D might be TRBD2 (6 bases). The CDR3 is 14 amino acids. CDR1 is SGHVS, CDR2 FQNEAQ, per germline. With 1 base removed from V and 4 bases from J, the gap between germline ends came to 11 bases. The CDR3 sequence: CASSLEAGRYEQYF. CDR3 coding DNA: TGTGCCAGCAGCTTAGAAGCAGGGAGGTACGAGCAGTACTTC. Filled out from reference TRBV7-8 and TRBJ2-7, the complete variable domain reads GAGVSQSPRYKVAKRGQDVALRCDPISGHVSLFWYQQALGQGPEFLTYFQNEAQLDKSGLPSDRFFAERPEGSVSTLKIQRTQQEDSAVYLCASSLEAGRYEQYFGPGTRLTVT.

The J gene is TRBJ2-7, the V gene TRBV7-2, with 7 bases matching TRBD1. The germline V gene encodes CDR1 SGHTA and CDR2 FQGNSA. The CDR3 has 13 amino acids. J lost 4 bases, V lost 6 bases, and 6 bases had no gene match. The DNA of the CDR3 is TGTGCCAGCAGTGCAGCACAGGGGTACGAGCAGTACTTC. This sequence encodes CASSAAQGYEQYF.

There are a few counts of this clonotype. The rearrangement uses TRBV7-9 and TRBJ2-1; D is possibly TRBD2 (6 bases). The V end was cut by 4 bases, the J end by 4 bases, with 8 bases between. The germline CDR1 and CDR2 sequences are SEHNR and FQNEAQ (reference sequence). This CDR3 has 13 amino acids. CDR3 DNA sequence: TGTGCCAGCAGCTGGGGACTTTACAATGAGCAGTTCTTC. Protein product: CASSWGLYNEQFF.

This clonotype was detected only a few times. This chain uses TRBV2 with TRBJ1-5; D ambiguous. This CDR3 is built from 15 residues. V was pared by 4 bases and J by 7 bases, with 17 bases between. Germline values: CDR1 SNHLY, CDR2 FYNNEI. CDR3 sequence (DNA): TGTGCCAGCAGTGTCCGGTCAGGCATCGTACAGCCCCAGCATTTT. Translation: CASSVRSGIVQPQHF.

The rearrangement uses TRBV7-9 and TRBJ2-4, with 13 nucleotides matching TRBD2. The CDR3 length is 13 residues. Trimming took 10 bases from V and 15 from J; bases not matched to a gene: 12. Germline V lookup: CDR1 SEHNR, CDR2 FQNEAQ (reference sequence). The CDR3 loop reads CATIRTSGSLPYF. The CDR3 DNA reads TGTGCCACCATTCGGACTAGCGGGAGCCTTCCGTACTTC.

The chain carries TRBV7-2 and TRBJ1-1, with unresolved D. V shed 0 bases and J shed 3 bases, with 8 bases lying between them. The germline gives CDR1 SGHTA, CDR2 FQGNSA. This CDR3 spans 14 amino acids. CDR3: CASSLAGSDTEAFF. The CDR3 DNA sequence: TGTGCCAGCAGCTTAGCGGGGTCGGACACTGAAGCTTTCTTT.

The rearrangement links TRBV12-3 or TRBV12-4 to TRBJ1-6; a possible D gene is TRBD1 (5 bases). The CDR3 consists of 14 residues. Deletions cut 5 bases from V and 12 bases from J, with 17 bases between. CDR3 in amino acids: CASSPGHAFLPLHF. CDR3 nucleotide sequence: TGTGCCAGCAGTCCTGGACATGCTTTTCTACCCCTCCACTTT.

The table lists this clonotype with many counts. V usage is TRBV7-2 and J usage is TRBJ2-4; either TRBD1 or TRBD2 may supply D (5 bases each). CDR1 SGHTA and CDR2 FQGNSA come from the germline V gene. V dropped 5 bases and J dropped 3 bases, with 17 bases sitting between them. The CDR3 has 16 residues. The CDR3 here is CASSSRDPGDKNIQYF. CDR3 bases: TGTGCCAGCAGCAGCCGGGACCCTGGTGACAAAAACATTCAGTACTTC.

On this clonotype itself: The junction departs from the called germline gene at one end, perhaps through a read error. This chain uses TRBV20-1 with TRBJ2-7, with 10 bases fitting TRBD2. Germline lookup yields CDR1 DFQATT and CDR2 SNEGSKA (reference sequence). The CDR3 has 17 residues. CDR3 sequence: CSAREGGPSGRSYEQYF. For the CDR3, the DNA is TGCAGTGCTAGAGAGGGGGGCCCTAGCGGGAGATCCTATGAGCAGTACTTC.